The clone carrying this TCR beta chain was observed a handful of times. Primers used in a second PCR of roughly 6 to 11 cycles were a sample-barcoded 5' primer and a J-beta primer mix. TCRdb passed the 5' RACE reads through MiXCR, listing each CDR3 protein once. The table has hundreds of thousands of distinct CDR3 sequences, about 26% seen once. V was cut by 2 bases and J by 8 bases, with 9 bases left in between. Per germline, CDR1 SGHTA and CDR2 FQGNSA. This CDR3 is 12 amino acids long. The sample originates from a study of blood T cells in healthy people across ages. The same data also went into a second study, on T cells of mothers and their children.

The J gene is TRBJ1-2, the V gene TRBV7-2, with no clear D. The TCR sequence derives from a boy aged 10-17 years in good health. The sequenced sample was blood. The CDR3 nucleotides read TGTGCCAGCAGCTTAAAAGGGAGAGGCTACACCTTC. This sequence encodes CASSLKGRGYTF.